The 26 T cell receptor beta chains below were found in one sample sequenced in a study of blood T cells in healthy people across ages. Then a second PCR, running roughly 7 to 11 cycles, was carried out with a sample-barcoded 5' primer and a J-beta primer mix. In TCRdb, the 5' RACE reads were re-called with MiXCR into one record per CDR3 protein. The sample has roughly 500,000 distinct CDR3 sequences; around 24% are singletons. A further study also used this sample, focusing on T cells of mothers and their children.

The sequenced material came from blood. The receptors shown here come from a boy aged 5-17 years in good health.

The rearrangement uses TRBV20-1 and TRBJ1-2, with D unresolved. The length of the CDR3 is 13 residues. The germline V gene encodes CDR1 DFQATT and CDR2 SNEGSKA (reference sequence). The V end was cut by 0 bases, the J end by 4 bases, with 9 bases between. The CDR3 region is CSARDRQVYGYTF. CDR3 DNA: TGCAGTGCTAGAGATCGCCAAGTCTATGGCTACACCTTC.

This clonotype was recorded a few times. The chain carries TRBV28 and TRBJ2-1, with 9 bases aligning to TRBD1. With 5 bases clipped from V and 9 bases from J, the junction kept 11 bases outside the gene matches. This CDR3 is 15 amino acids long. Germline loops: CDR1 MDHEN, CDR2 SYDVKM. The CDR3 nucleotides are TGTGCCAGCAGTGTAACCGGGACAGGGCGTATTGAGCAGTTCTTC. Translating it yields CASSVTGTGRIEQFF.

This clonotype has just a few counts. The chain carries TRBV18 and TRBJ1-5; tentatively, D is TRBD1 (6 bases). The germline gives CDR1 KGHSH, CDR2 LQKENI. This CDR3 has 15 residues. V lost 6 bases to trimming and J lost 6 bases, with 18 bases between them. CDR3 DNA sequence: TGTGCCAGCTCCCCGCTAAGGGGGAAGGGTCAGCCCCAGCATTTT. Protein product: CASSPLRGKGQPQHF.

This clonotype was picked up a small number of times. The rearrangement joins TRBV18 to TRBJ2-1; 10 bases fit TRBD2. Germline CDR1 is KGHSH and CDR2 is LQKENI. V trimming: 6 bases; J trimming: 9 bases; junction bases outside the gene matches: 17. This CDR3 contains 17 residues. This CDR3 is CASSQRLELAGSGEQFF. In nucleotides, the CDR3 is TGTGCCAGCTCGCAGAGACTAGAACTAGCGGGGAGCGGTGAGCAGTTCTTC.

At least ten counts were recorded for this clonotype. The rearrangement links TRBV20-1 to TRBJ2-5, with 10 bases that match TRBD2. The CDR3 has 15 residues. The V segment lost 3 bases and the J segment 5 bases; nucleotides outside the gene matches: 9. The germline V gene encodes CDR1 DFQATT and CDR2 SNEGSKA (reference sequence). CDR3 protein: CSARSLSGRGETQYF. CDR3 bases: TGCAGTGCTAGGTCCCTGAGCGGGAGGGGGGAGACCCAGTACTTC.

This clonotype showed up many times. The chain uses TRBV7-8 and TRBJ2-7, with D hard to call. Trimming took off 5 bases at V and 2 bases at J, with 10 bases between the two ends. Germline loops: CDR1 SGHVS, CDR2 FQNEAQ. This CDR3 has 13 amino acids. The CDR3 nucleotides read TGTGCCAGCAGCCTGAGCAACCCCTACGAGCAGTACTTC. Translation gives CASSLSNPYEQYF.

V is TRBV15 and J is TRBJ2-7; D could derive from TRBD1 or TRBD2 (5 bases each). Trimming stripped 4 bases from V and 0 bases from J, with 10 bases between. Germline CDR1 and CDR2: LNHNV and YYDKDF (reference sequence). The CDR3 consists of 14 residues. CDR3 DNA sequence: TGTGCCACCAGCACCTGGGGGAGCTCCTACGAGCAGTACTTC. Translation gives CATSTWGSSYEQYF.

J is TRBJ2-7 and V is TRBV7-9; D gene ambiguous. Trimming cost V 1 base and J 3 bases, with 13 bases left between them. The CDR3 covers 15 residues. The germline CDR1 and CDR2 sequences are SEHNR and FQNEAQ (reference sequence). The CDR3 reads CASSLVAVGSYEQYF. CDR3 sequence (DNA): TGTGCCAGCAGCTTAGTCGCGGTGGGCAGCTACGAGCAGTACTTC.

The chain is built from TRBV6-1 and TRBJ2-1, with D maybe TRBD2 (7 bases). The CDR3 is 17 residues long. The germline gives CDR1 MNHNS, CDR2 SASEGT. V gave up 6 bases and J gave up 0 bases, with 18 bases separating them. CDR3 in amino acids: CASSSLGGGRSYNEQFF. The CDR3 DNA follows: TGTGCCAGCAGCTCCCTTGGGGGGGGCCGCTCCTACAATGAGCAGTTCTTC.

The chain carries TRBV5-1 and TRBJ2-5; D unresolved. The J call may not be correct, given that the DNA end is closer to TRBJ2-7. The CDR3 extends over 17 amino acids. Germline V gives CDR1 SGHRS, CDR2 YFSETQ. CDR3 DNA: TGCGCCAGCAGCTTGGGCCTAGGAAAGGATAACTCCTACGAGCAGTACTTC. Translation: CASSLGLGKDNSYEQYF.

This clonotype was seen a few times. The chain uses TRBV5-1 and TRBJ2-5; no definite D call. The CDR3 is 12 residues long. The germline V gene encodes CDR1 SGHRS and CDR2 YFSETQ. The V and J ends lost 6 bases and 1 base respectively, with 7 bases between them. The CDR3 protein is CASNPGQETQYF. Here the CDR3 DNA reads TGCGCCAGCAACCCGGGCCAAGAGACCCAGTACTTC.

This clonotype was found a few times. The chain recombines TRBV20-1 with TRBJ2-1, with TRBD2 matching over 9 bases. V lost 6 bases and J lost 5; bases outside the gene matches: 8. The germline CDR1 and CDR2 sequences are DFQATT and SNEGSKA (reference sequence). There are 14 residues in the CDR3. Written as DNA, the CDR3 is TGCAGTGCGTCTCTCGCGGGAGGGAACAATGAGCAGTTCTTC. The encoded protein is CSASLAGGNNEQFF.

This clonotype was counted between two and nine times. The J gene is TRBJ1-1, the V gene TRBV29-1, with TRBD1 as a possible D gene (5 bases). Germline V gene sequence: CDR1 SQVTM, CDR2 ANQGSEA. Trimming left V 4 bases short and J 1 base short, with 13 bases between. This CDR3 is built from 14 residues. The CDR3: CSVGSGGRNTEAFF. CDR3 DNA: TGCAGCGTTGGTAGTGGGGGAAGGAACACTGAAGCTTTCTTT.

The V gene is TRBV2, the J gene TRBJ1-1, with TRBD1 as a possible D gene (6 bases). This CDR3 has 13 amino acids. Trimming left V 6 bases short and J 10 bases short, with 18 bases between. Germline V gene sequence: CDR1 SNHLY, CDR2 FYNNEI. The DNA of the CDR3 is TGTGCCAGCAGCACTGACTCGGGGGCGACAGCTTTCTTT. It codes for CASSTDSGATAFF.

There are a few counts of this clonotype. This chain joins TRBV12-3 or TRBV12-4 and TRBJ1-4; D may be TRBD1 (5 bases). The CDR3 contains 16 residues. Trimming took off 5 bases at V and 5 bases at J, with 18 bases between the two ends. The CDR3 spells CASSRQATALNEKLFF. The CDR3 DNA reads TGTGCCAGCAGTCGCCAGGCGACAGCGCTCAATGAAAAACTGTTTTTT.

This clonotype was seen a few times. The genes are TRBV30 and TRBJ2-5; a weak D match, TRBD1 (6 bases). The J call may be in error: the DNA end matches TRBJ2-7 better. CDR1 and CDR2 (germline): GTSNPN, SVGIG (reference sequence). The CDR3 has 13 amino acids. CDR3 region: CAWSQGYSYEQYF. The CDR3 DNA reads TGTGCCTGGTCACAGGGTTACTCCTACGAGCAGTACTTC.

The rearrangement uses TRBV27 and TRBJ1-6; the D gene is possibly TRBD1 (6 bases). CDR1 and CDR2 (germline): MNHEY, SMNVEV (reference sequence). The CDR3 covers 14 residues. The ends were cut back, 8 bases at V and 9 bases at J, with 17 bases in the middle. Here the CDR3 DNA reads TGTGCCAGCTGTGGTAGGCAGGGGACTTCACCCCTCCACTTT. Its protein is CASCGRQGTSPLHF.

The table lists this clonotype with a few counts. The genes are TRBV20-1 and TRBJ2-5, with D unresolved. Germline V gene sequence: CDR1 DFQATT, CDR2 SNEGSKA (reference sequence). V dropped 3 bases and J dropped 4 bases, with 12 bases sitting between them. The CDR3 consists of 13 residues. CDR3 in DNA: TGCAGTGCTAGCTTTGACCGGAGAGAGACCCAGTACTTC. Translation: CSASFDRRETQYF.

The chain joins TRBV3-1 to TRBJ2-5; 7 nucleotides align to TRBD1. The DNA end is more similar to TRBJ2-7, so the J call may be wrong. Germline values: CDR1 LGHDT, CDR2 YNNKEL (reference sequence). The CDR3 spans 15 residues. Written as DNA, the CDR3 is TGTGCCAGCAGCCAAGGACAGGGCGGTCCCTACGAGCAGTACTTC. Translated, it gives CASSQGQGGPYEQYF.

This clonotype was detected a few times. The chain joins TRBV20-1 to TRBJ1-2; D not certain. The CDR3 loop spans 13 amino acids. V was pared by 0 bases and J by 2 bases, with 7 bases between. Germline V gene lookup returns CDR1 DFQATT and CDR2 SNEGSKA (reference sequence). The CDR3 region has the DNA TGCAGTGCTAGAGATCTGATGAACTATGGCTACACCTTC. This translates into CSARDLMNYGYTF.

This clonotype was counted between two and nine times. This chain connects TRBV6-4 to TRBJ2-3; weak D call: TRBD1 (5 bases). Deletions cut 2 bases from V and 2 bases from J, with 8 bases between. The CDR3 sequence is 14 residues long. Germline V gives CDR1 MRHNA, CDR2 SNTAGT. The CDR3 nucleotides are TGTGCCAGCAGTGACAGGGGATCCACAGATACGCAGTATTTT. Residues: CASSDRGSTDTQYF.

This clonotype was observed many times. The rearrangement links TRBV5-5 to TRBJ2-7; perhaps TRBD1 as D (6 bases). The V gene's germline CDR1 is SGHKS and CDR2 YYEKEE (reference sequence). The V end lost 1 base, the J end lost 2 bases, and 10 bases lay between the germline ends. CDR3 size: 14 residues. Here the CDR3 reads CASSLSTGPYEQYF. CDR3 in DNA: TGTGCCAGCAGCTTGTCCACAGGGCCCTACGAGCAGTACTTC.

The chain couples TRBV20-1 to TRBJ2-1, with TRBD2 identical over 7 bases. The CDR3 length is 15 residues. In germline, CDR1 is DFQATT, CDR2 SNEGSKA (reference sequence). The ends lost 3 bases at V and 4 bases at J; junction bases unmatched: 9. In nucleotides, the CDR3 is TGCAGTGCTAGTAAGGCTAGCGGAAAGTACAATGAGCAGTTCTTC. Residues: CSASKASGKYNEQFF.

This clonotype showed up just a few times. This chain connects TRBV5-1 to TRBJ2-3; 8 positions match TRBD2. CDR1 is SGHRS, CDR2 YFSETQ, per germline. The CDR3 runs to 14 residues. The V gene end was trimmed by 3 bases and the J gene end by 6 bases; junction bases not matched to a gene: 6. The CDR3 DNA reads TGCGCCAGCAGCTCCTCGCGGGGGGCGGATACGCAGTATTTT. Residues: CASSSSRGADTQYF.

This rearrangement joins TRBV2 to TRBJ2-4, with a possible D match to TRBD2 (6 bases). The CDR3 totals 15 residues. Trimming took 4 bases from V and 0 from J, leaving 10 bases between them. Per germline, CDR1 SNHLY and CDR2 FYNNEI. The CDR3 is CASSVGGLAKNIQYF. The CDR3 DNA reads TGTGCCAGCAGTGTGGGAGGACTAGCCAAAAACATTCAGTACTTC. The complete variable domain, with remaining parts taken from reference TRBV2 and TRBJ2-4, reads EPEVTQTPSHQVTQMGQEVILRCVPISNHLYFYWYRQILGQKVEFLVSFYNNEISEKSEIFDDQFSVERPDGSNFTLKIRSTKLEDSAMYFCASSVGGLAKNIQYFGAGTRLSVL.

This clonotype appeared a few times. V gene TRBV7-9 combines with J gene TRBJ1-2; 8 bases map to TRBD1. This CDR3 has 14 amino acids. Germline V gives CDR1 SEHNR, CDR2 FQNEAQ (reference sequence). V dropped 1 base and J dropped 5; count of bases not matched to a gene: 3. CDR3 in DNA: TGTGCCAGCAGCTTAGGGACAGGGACGTATGGCTACACCTTC. It codes for CASSLGTGTYGYTF.